These 8 T cell receptor beta chains originate from one sample sequenced in a study of blood T cells in healthy people across ages. The second PCR ran roughly 7 to 11 cycles with a sample-barcoded 5' primer and J-beta primers. TCRdb fed the 5' RACE reads into MiXCR, producing one record per CDR3 protein. In the table there are 1.2 million to 1.5 million distinct CDR3 sequences, 59% of which are singletons. Sequenced sample: blood. Receptor source: a man aged 18 to 29 in good health.

This clonotype is a singleton in its sample. The chain links TRBV28 to TRBJ1-2; the match to TRBD1 covers 9 bases. The ends lost 6 bases at V and 6 bases at J; junction bases unmatched: 5. CDR1 and CDR2 (germline): MDHEN, SYDVKM. The CDR3 contains 13 residues. CDR3 protein: CASRPGQGHGYTF. The CDR3 nucleotides are TGTGCCAGCAGGCCCGGACAGGGGCATGGCTACACCTTC.

This clonotype showed up just a few times. CDR3 in DNA: TGTGCCAGCAGCGTAGCGGGCAGACAGAACACTGAAGCTTTCTTT. Protein: CASSVAGRQNTEAFF. The chain has TRBV9 and TRBJ1-1; D is undetermined. The CDR3 spans 15 residues. Germline lookup yields CDR1 SGDLS and CDR2 YYNGEE. The germline V and J ends were trimmed by 0 bases and 1 base, with 10 bases remaining between them.

This clonotype occurred many times. The chain carries TRBV4-2 and TRBJ2-7; either TRBD1 or TRBD2 may supply D (5 bases each). Per germline, CDR1 LGHNA and CDR2 YNFKEQ. CDR3 length: 16 amino acids. The V end lost 1 base, the J end lost 1 base, and 14 bases lay between the germline ends. The CDR3 DNA is TGTGCCAGCAGCCAAGTTGAGGGGTCAGGGTCCTACGAGCAGTACTTC. As protein: CASSQVEGSGSYEQYF.

V gene TRBV20-1 combines with J gene TRBJ1-1, with a tentative D call TRBD1 (6 bases). Germline CDR1 reads DFQATT; CDR2 reads SNEGSKA (reference sequence). The CDR3 is made up of 14 amino acids. V gave up 2 bases and J gave up 5 bases, with 15 bases separating them. The CDR3 DNA reads as TGCAGTGCTAGAATAGGGGGAGGGGAAACTGAAGCTTTCTTT. Protein sequence: CSARIGGGETEAFF.

The CDR3, as DNA: TGTGCCAGCAGCTTTCCGCGGGAGGAGACCCAGTACTTC. It encodes CASSFPREETQYF. The chain has TRBV7-9 and TRBJ2-5, with 7 positions matching TRBD2. The V gene end was trimmed by 3 bases and the J gene end by 5 bases; junction bases not matched to a gene: 3. Germline loops: CDR1 SEHNR, CDR2 FQNEAQ (reference sequence). This CDR3 is built from 13 residues.

The chain has TRBV4-1 and TRBJ2-1; 8 positions match TRBD1. The CDR3 covers 18 residues. The germline CDR1 and CDR2 sequences are MGHRA and YSYEKL. V shed 3 bases and J 7 bases; nucleotides not matched to a gene: 17. CDR3 sequence reads: CASSQEPGQGRRPNEQFF. The DNA for the CDR3 is TGCGCCAGCAGCCAGGAACCAGGACAGGGTAGGCGACCTAATGAGCAGTTCTTC.

V and J are TRBV15 and TRBJ2-5, with a possible D match to TRBD2 (5 bases). V lost 8 bases, J lost 11 bases, and 27 bases lay in between. CDR1 LNHNV and CDR2 YYDKDF come from the germline V gene (reference sequence). CDR3 size: 15 residues. The CDR3 spells CATRRGGVTVREQYF. CDR3 sequence (DNA): TGTGCCACCCGTCGCGGCGGAGTTACCGTAAGGGAGCAGTACTTC. The full variable domain, with the rest looked up from reference TRBV15 and TRBJ2-5, is DAMVIQNPRYQVTQFGKPVTLSCSQTLNHNVMYWYQQKSSQAPKLLFHYYDKDFNNEADTPDNFQSRRPNTSFCFLDIRSPGLGDTAMYLCATRRGGVTVREQYFGPGTRLLVL.

The chain recombines TRBV14 with TRBJ2-5; 8 bases agree with TRBD1. V gave up 1 base and J gave up 1 base; unmatched junction bases: 11. There are 18 residues in the CDR3. Germline V gene data show CDR1 as SGHDN and CDR2 as FVKESK. CDR3 region: CASSQALPGTGAQETQYF. CDR3 in DNA: TGTGCCAGCAGCCAAGCACTCCCCGGGACAGGAGCCCAAGAGACCCAGTACTTC.